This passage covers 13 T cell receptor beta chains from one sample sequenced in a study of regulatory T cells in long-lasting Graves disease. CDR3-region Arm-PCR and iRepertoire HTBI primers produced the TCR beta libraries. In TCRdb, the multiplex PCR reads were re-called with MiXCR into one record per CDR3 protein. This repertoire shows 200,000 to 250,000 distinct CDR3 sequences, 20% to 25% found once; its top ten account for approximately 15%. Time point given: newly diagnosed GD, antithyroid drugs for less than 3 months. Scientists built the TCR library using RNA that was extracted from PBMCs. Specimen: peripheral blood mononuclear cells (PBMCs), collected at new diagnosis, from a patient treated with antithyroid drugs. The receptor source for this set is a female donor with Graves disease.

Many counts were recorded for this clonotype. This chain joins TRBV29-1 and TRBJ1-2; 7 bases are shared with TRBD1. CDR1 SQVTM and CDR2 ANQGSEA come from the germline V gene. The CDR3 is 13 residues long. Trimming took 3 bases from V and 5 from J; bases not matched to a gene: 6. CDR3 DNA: TGCAGCGTTGACCAGGCAGGGGGTTATGGCTACACCTTC. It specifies CSVDQAGGYGYTF.

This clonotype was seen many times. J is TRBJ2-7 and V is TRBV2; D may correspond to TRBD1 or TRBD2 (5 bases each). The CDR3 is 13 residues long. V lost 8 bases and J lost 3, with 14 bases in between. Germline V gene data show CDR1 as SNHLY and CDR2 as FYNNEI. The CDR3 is CASSLGADYEQYF. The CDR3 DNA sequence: TGTGCCAGCTCCCTCGGGGCGGACTACGAGCAGTACTTC.

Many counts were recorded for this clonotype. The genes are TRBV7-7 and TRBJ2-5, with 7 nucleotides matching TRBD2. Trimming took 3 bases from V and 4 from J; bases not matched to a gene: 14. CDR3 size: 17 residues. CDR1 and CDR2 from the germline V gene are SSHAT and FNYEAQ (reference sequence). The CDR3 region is CASSFGATGRGTETQYF. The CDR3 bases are TGTGCCAGCAGCTTCGGAGCTACGGGGCGGGGGACAGAGACCCAGTACTTC.

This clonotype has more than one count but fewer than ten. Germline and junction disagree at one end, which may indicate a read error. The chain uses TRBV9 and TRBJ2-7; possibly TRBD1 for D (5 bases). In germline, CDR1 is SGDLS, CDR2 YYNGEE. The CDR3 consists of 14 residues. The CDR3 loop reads CASSVGGGVYGQYF. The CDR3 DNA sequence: TGTGCCAGCAGCGTAGGGGGCGGTGTCTACGGGCAGTACTTC.

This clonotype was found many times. In DNA, the CDR3 is TGCAGTGCTAGAGATGCTAGCGGGATCACCTACGAGCAGTACTTC. Amino acids: CSARDASGITYEQYF. The chain recombines TRBV20-1 with TRBJ2-7; 9 bases agree with TRBD2. Germline trimming cut 0 bases from V and 2 bases from J; bases unmatched to any gene: 5. Per germline, CDR1 DFQATT and CDR2 SNEGSKA (reference sequence). The CDR3 runs to 15 residues.

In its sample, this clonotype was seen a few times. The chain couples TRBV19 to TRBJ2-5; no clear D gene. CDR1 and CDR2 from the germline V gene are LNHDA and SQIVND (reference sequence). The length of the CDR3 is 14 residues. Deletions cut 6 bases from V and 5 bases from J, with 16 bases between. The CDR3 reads CASRKPGADETQYF. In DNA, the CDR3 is TGTGCCAGTAGAAAGCCGGGCGCCGATGAGACCCAGTACTTC.

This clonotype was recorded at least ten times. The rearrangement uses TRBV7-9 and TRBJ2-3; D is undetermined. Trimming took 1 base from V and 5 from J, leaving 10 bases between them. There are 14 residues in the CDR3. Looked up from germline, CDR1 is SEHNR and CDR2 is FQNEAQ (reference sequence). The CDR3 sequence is CASSLGAPGDTQYF. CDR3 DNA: TGTGCCAGCAGCTTAGGGGCGCCGGGAGATACGCAGTATTTT.

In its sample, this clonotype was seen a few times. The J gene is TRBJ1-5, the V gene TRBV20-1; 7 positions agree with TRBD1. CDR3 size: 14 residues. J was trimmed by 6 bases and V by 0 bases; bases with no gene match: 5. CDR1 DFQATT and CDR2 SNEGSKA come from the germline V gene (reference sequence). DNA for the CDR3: TGCAGTGCTAGAGAACCAGGGGGAGGTCAGCCCCAGCATTTT. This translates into CSAREPGGGQPQHF.

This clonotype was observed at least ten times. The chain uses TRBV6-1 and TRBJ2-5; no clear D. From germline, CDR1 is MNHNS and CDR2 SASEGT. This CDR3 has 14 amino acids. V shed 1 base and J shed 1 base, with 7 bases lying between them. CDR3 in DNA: TGTGCCAGCAGTGAAGAGGCCGGCCAAGAGACCCAGTACTTC. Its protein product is CASSEEAGQETQYF.

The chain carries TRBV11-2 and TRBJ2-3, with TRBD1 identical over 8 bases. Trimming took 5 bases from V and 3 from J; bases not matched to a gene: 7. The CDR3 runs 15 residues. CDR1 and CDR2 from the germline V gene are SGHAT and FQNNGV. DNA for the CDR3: TGTGCCAGCAGCCGATGGACAGGGCCGACAGATACGCAGTATTTT. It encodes CASSRWTGPTDTQYF.

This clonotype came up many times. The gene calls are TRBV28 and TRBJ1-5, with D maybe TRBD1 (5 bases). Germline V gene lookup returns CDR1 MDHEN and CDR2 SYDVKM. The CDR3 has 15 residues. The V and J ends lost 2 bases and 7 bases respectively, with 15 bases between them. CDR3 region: CASSLVRPGKQPQHF. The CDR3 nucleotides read TGTGCCAGCAGTTTAGTTCGGCCAGGGAAGCAGCCCCAGCATTTT.

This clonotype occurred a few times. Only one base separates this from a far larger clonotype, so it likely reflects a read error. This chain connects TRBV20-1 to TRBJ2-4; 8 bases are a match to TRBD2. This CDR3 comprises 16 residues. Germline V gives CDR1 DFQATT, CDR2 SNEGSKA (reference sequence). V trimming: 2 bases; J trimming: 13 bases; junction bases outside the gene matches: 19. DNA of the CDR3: TGCAGTGCTAGACCCCATCCAGTAAGCGGGGGCAATGAGCAGTACTTC. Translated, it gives CSARPHPVSGGNEQYF.

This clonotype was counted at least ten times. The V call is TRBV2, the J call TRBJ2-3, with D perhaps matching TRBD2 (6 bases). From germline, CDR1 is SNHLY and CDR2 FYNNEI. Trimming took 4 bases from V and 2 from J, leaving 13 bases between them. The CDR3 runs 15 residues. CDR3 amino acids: CASSVVGGSTDTQYF. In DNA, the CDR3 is TGTGCCAGCAGTGTGGTGGGAGGCTCCACAGATACGCAGTATTTT. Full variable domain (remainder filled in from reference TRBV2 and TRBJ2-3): EPEVTQTPSHQVTQMGQEVILRCVPISNHLYFYWYRQILGQKVEFLVSFYNNEISEKSEIFDDQFSVERPDGSNFTLKIRSTKLEDSAMYFCASSVVGGSTDTQYFGPGTRLTVL.